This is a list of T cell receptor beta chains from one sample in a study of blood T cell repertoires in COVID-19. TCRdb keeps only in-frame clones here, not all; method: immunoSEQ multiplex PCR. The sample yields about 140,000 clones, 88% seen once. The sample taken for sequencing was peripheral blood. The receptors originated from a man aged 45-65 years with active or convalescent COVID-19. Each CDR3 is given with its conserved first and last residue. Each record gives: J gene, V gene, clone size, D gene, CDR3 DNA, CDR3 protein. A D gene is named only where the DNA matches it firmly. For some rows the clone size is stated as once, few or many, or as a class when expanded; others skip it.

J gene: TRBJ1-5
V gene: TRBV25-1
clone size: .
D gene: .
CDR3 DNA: TGTGCCAGCAGTGAATCCGCCAGAGCGAATCAGCCCCAGCATTTT
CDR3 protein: CASSESARANQPQHF

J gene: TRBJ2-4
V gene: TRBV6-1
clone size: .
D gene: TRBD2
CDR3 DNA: TGTGCCAGCAGTGAGCGGGGGGCCAAAAACATTCAGTACTTC
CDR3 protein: CASSERGAKNIQYF

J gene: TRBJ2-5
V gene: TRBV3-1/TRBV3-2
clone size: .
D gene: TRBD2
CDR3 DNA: TGTGCCAGCAGCCAGGGGACTAGCGGGAGGTTGGGGGGGGAGACCCAGTACTTC
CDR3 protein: CASSQGTSGRLGGETQYF

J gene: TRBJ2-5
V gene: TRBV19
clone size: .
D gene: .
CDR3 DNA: TGTGCCAGTAGTCCCTCGAGTTCCCACCAAGAGACCCAGTACTTC
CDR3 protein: CASSPSSSHQETQYF

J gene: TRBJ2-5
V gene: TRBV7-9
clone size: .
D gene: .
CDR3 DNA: TGTGCCAGCATTAGAGGGACACTCCAAGAGACCCAGTACTTC
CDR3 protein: CASIRGTLQETQYF

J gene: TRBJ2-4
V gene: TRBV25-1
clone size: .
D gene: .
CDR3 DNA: TGTGCCAGCAGTGAATCGGGGGATTACAGAAACATTCAGTACTTC
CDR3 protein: CASSESGDYRNIQYF

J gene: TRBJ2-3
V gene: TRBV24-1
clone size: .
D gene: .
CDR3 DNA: TGTGCCACCAGTGACTCAAGCGGTTCTAGCACAGATACGCAGTATTTT
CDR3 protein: CATSDSSGSSTDTQYF

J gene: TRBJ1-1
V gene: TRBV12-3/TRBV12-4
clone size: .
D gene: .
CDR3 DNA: TGTGCCAGCAGTTTTGCAGGCACTGAAGCTTTCTTT
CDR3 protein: CASSFAGTEAFF

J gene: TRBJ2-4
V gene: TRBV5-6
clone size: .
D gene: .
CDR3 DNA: TGTGCCAGCAGCTCCGGGACTCGGGACATTCAGTACTTC
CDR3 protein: CASSSGTRDIQYF

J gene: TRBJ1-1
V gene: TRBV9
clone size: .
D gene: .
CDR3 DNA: TGTGCCAGCAGCGTAAACCAGGGGAACACTGAAGCTTTCTTT
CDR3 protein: CASSVNQGNTEAFF

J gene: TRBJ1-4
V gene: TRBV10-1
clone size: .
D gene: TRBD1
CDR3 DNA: TGCGCCAGCATGACGCCCCAGGGGGCTTGGACTAATGAAAAACTGTTTTTT
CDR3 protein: CASMTPQGAWTNEKLFF

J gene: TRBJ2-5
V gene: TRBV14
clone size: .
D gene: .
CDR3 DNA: TGTGCCAGCAGCCAACCGGGGAAGAAGACCCAGTACTTC
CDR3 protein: CASSQPGKKTQYF

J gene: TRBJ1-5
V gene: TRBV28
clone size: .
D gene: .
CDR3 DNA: TGTGCCAGCAGTCGGGAACGGGGTCCTTATAGCAATCAGCCCCAGCATTTT
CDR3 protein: CASSRERGPYSNQPQHF

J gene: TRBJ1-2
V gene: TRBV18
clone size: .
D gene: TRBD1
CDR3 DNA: TGTGCCAGCTCACCTGGACAGGGCGGTAACTATGGCTACACCTTC
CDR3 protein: CASSPGQGGNYGYTF

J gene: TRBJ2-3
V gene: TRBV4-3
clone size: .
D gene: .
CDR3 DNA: TGCGCCAGCAGCCAAGACTACACAGATACGCAGTATTTT
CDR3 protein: CASSQDYTDTQYF

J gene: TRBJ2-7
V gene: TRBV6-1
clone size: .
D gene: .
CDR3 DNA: TGTGCCAGCAGTGAAGGTCACAGACTAACCTACGAGCAGTACTTC
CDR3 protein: CASSEGHRLTYEQYF

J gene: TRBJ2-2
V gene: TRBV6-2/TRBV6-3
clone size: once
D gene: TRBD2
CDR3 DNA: TGTGCCAGCATCCCTCGATCTAGCGGGATGAACACCGGGGAGCTGTTTTTT
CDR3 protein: CASIPRSSGMNTGELFF

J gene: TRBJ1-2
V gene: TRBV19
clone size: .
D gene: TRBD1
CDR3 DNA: TGTGCCAGTAGGGACCCGGGGACAGACTATGGCTACACCTTC
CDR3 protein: CASRDPGTDYGYTF

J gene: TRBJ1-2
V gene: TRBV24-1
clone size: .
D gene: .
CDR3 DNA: TGTGCCACCAGTGACCTCGCGCTTGGCTACACCTTC
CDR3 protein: CATSDLALGYTF

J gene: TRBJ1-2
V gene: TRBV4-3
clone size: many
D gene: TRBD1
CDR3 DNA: TGCGCCAGCAGCCTCCGGGACAGGGGCGCCTTAGGCTATGGCTACACCTTC
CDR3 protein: CASSLRDRGALGYGYTF

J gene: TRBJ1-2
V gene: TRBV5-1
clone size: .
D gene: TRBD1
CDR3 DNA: TGCGCCAGCAGCTTGGCGACAGGGGTCGATGGCTACACCTTC
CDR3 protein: CASSLATGVDGYTF

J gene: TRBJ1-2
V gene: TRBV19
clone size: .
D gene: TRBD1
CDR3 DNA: TGTGCCAGTAGTACCCCGGGACAGGGAAGGGGCTACACCTTC
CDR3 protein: CASSTPGQGRGYTF

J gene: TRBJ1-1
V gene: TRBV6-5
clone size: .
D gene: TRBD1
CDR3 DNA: TGTGCCAGCAGTCACGACAGGGAGGACACTGAAGCTTTCTTT
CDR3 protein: CASSHDREDTEAFF

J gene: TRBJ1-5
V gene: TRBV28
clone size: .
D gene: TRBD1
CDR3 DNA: TGTGCCAGCAGTATCTCCGGGACAGGGGGTCAGCCCCAGCATTTT
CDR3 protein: CASSISGTGGQPQHF

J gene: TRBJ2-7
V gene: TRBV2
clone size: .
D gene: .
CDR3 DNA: TGTGCCAGCAGGGGGCCCGAGGGACTGACCTACGAGCAGTACTTC
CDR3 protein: CASRGPEGLTYEQYF

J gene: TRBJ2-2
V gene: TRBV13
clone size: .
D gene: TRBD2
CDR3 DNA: TGTGCCAGCAGCCCGGGACTAGCGGGAGGAGTAACCGGGGAGCTGTTTTTT
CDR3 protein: CASSPGLAGGVTGELFF

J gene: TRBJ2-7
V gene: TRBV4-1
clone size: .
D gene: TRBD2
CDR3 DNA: TGCGCCAGCAGCCAAGATGCAGCGGGAGGGTACGAGCAGTACTTC
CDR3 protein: CASSQDAAGGYEQYF

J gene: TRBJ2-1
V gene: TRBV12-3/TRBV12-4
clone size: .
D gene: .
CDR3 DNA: TGTGCCAGCAGTTTTCTCGGGTTTAATGAGCAGTTCTTC
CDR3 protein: CASSFLGFNEQFF

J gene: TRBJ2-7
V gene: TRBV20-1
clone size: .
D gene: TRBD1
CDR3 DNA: TGCAGTGCTCGGGACAGGGGCGGGCAGTACTTC
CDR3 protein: CSARDRGGQYF

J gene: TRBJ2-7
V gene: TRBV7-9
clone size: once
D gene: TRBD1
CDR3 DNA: TGTGCCAGCAGCTCGAGGGACAGTGGCGAGCAGTACTTC
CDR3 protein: CASSSRDSGEQYF

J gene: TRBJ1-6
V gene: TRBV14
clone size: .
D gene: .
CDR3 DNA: TGTGCCAGCAGCCAATCCGGTAATTCACCCCTCCACTTT
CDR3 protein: CASSQSGNSPLHF

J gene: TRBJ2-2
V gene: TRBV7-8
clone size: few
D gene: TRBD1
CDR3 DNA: TGTGCCAGCAGCTCTCCCGGGACAGGGTTTAACACCGGGGAGCTGTTTTTT
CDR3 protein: CASSSPGTGFNTGELFF

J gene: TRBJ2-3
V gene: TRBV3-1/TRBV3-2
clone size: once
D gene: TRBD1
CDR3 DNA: TGTGCCAGCACCCCAGGGGGCAATCGGGCAGATACGCAGTATTTT
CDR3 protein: CASTPGGNRADTQYF

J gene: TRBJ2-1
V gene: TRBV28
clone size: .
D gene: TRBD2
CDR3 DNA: TGTGCCAGCAGTCGCTTGGCTAGCGGGAAAGCTGGTGAGCAGTTCTTC
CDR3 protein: CASSRLASGKAGEQFF

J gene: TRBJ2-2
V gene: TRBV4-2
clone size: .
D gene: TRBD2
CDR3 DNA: TGTGCCAGCAGCCAAGAAACTGGCGGGAGTGTGAACACCGGGGAGCTGTTTTTT
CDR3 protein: CASSQETGGSVNTGELFF

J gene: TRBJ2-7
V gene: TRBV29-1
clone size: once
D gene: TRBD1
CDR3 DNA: TGCAGCGTAACGGGACAGGGGGCTGGACTAGACGAGCAGTACTTC
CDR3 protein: CSVTGQGAGLDEQYF

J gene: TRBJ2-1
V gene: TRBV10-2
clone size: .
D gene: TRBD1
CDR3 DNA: TGCGCCAGCAGGCCGGGACAGGGTTACAATGAGCAGTTCTTC
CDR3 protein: CASRPGQGYNEQFF

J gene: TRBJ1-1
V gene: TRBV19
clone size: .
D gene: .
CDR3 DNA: TGTGCCAGTAGTATCGGGGTCGGCACTGAAGCTTTCTTT
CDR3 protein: CASSIGVGTEAFF

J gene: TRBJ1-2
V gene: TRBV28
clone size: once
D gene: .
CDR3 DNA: TGTGCCAGCAGTTTAGCCATTACTTTGGGAGGGAGGTCCAACTATGGCTACACCTTC
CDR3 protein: CASSLAITLGGRSNYGYTF

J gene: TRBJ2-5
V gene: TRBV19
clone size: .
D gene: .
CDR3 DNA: TGTGCCACACGGGGGGCCCCATCCCAAGAGACCCAGTACTTC
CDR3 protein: CATRGAPSQETQYF

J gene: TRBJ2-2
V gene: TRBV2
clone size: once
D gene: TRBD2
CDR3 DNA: TGTGCCAGCAGTGGTGGTAGCGGGAGTGTATTTGGCACCGGGGAGCTGTTTTTT
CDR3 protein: CASSGGSGSVFGTGELFF

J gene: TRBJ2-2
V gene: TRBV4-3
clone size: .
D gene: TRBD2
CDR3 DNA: TGCGCCAACCGAATAGGGACTAGCGACAACACCGGGGAGCTGTTTTTT
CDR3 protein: CANRIGTSDNTGELFF

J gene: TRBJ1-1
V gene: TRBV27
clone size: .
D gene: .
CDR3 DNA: TGTGCCAGCAGCTCCAATAGAAACACTGAAGCTTTCTTT
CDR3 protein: CASSSNRNTEAFF

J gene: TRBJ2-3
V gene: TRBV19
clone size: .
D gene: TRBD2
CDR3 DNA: TGTGCCAGTAGTGTCTTGACTAGCGGGGGCACAGATACGCAGTATTTT
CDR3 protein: CASSVLTSGGTDTQYF

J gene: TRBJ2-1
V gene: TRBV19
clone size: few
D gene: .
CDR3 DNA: TGTGCCAGTACCGGGACTTCGGGACGCTCCTTGGGGCAGTTCTTC
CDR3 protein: CASTGTSGRSLGQFF

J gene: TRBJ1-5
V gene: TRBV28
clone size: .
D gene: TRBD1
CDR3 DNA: TGTGCCAGCAATGGACAGGTATTCGGTCAGCCCCAGCATTTT
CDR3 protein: CASNGQVFGQPQHF

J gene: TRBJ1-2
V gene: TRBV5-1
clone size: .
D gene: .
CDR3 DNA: TGCGCCAGCAGAGGAACAGGTGGTCTTTATGGCTACACCTTC
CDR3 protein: CASRGTGGLYGYTF

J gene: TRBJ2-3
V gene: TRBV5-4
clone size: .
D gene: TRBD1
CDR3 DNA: TGTGCCAGCAGTTCGGACAGGCGCACAGATACGCAGTATTTT
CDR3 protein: CASSSDRRTDTQYF

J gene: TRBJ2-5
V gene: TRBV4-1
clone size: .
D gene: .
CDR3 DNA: TGCGCCAGCAGCCAAGGGGTGACTAACGCGCAAGAGACCCAGTACTTC
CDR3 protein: CASSQGVTNAQETQYF

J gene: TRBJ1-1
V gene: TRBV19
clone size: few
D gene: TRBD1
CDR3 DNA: TGTGCCAGTAGTGGGGACAGTGTGGACACTGAAGCTTTCTTT
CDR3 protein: CASSGDSVDTEAFF

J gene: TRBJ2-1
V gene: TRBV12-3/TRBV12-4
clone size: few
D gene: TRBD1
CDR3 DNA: TGTGCCAGTGAAAGGGGGCAGGGCCATGAGCAGTTCTTC
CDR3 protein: CASERGQGHEQFF

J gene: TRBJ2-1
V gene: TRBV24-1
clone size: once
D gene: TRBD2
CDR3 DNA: TGTGCCACCAAGGGCGGCGGCCTGACTAGCGGGGGGGGCAGGGATGAGCAGTTCTTC
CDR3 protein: CATKGGGLTSGGGRDEQFF

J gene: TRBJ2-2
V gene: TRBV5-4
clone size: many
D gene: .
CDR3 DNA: TGTGCCAGCAGCTTGGTAGCTGAGATCTCCGGGGAGCTGTTTTTT
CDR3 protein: CASSLVAEISGELFF

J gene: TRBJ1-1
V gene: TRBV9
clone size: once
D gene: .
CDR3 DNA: TGTGCCAGCAGCCCCGCGGGGGGAAACACTGAAGCTTTCTTT
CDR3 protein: CASSPAGGNTEAFF

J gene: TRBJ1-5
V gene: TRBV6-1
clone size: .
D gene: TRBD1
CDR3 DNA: TGTGCCAGCAGTGAATGGGGACAGCTGGGGTCTAGCAATCAGCCCCAGCATTTT
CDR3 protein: CASSEWGQLGSSNQPQHF